This passage covers 23 T cell receptor beta chains from one sample sequenced in a study of blood T cell repertoires in COVID-19. The method was immunoSEQ multiplex PCR; TCRdb's version includes in-frame clones alone and lacks a portion of them. The data show 110,000 or so clones, about 88% seen once. The sample taken for sequencing was peripheral blood. The receptor set was obtained from a woman aged 70-85 years who had recovered from COVID-19.

The V and J genes are TRBV7-9 and TRBJ2-5, with 12 nucleotides matching TRBD2. Losses at the gene ends were 1 base for V and 5 bases for J; bases not matched to a gene: 8. In germline, CDR1 is SEHNR, CDR2 FQNEAQ (reference sequence). This CDR3 has 17 residues. CDR3 nucleotides: TGTGCCAGCAGCTTAGGGGCGACTAGCGGGAGCTTGGAGACCCAGTACTTC. Its translation: CASSLGATSGSLETQYF.

The chain combines TRBV7-9 with TRBJ2-7; D perhaps matches TRBD2 (6 bases). V lost 1 base and J lost 2, with 12 bases in between. The CDR3 has 15 amino acids. The germline V gene has CDR1 SEHNR and CDR2 FQNEAQ (reference sequence). For the CDR3, the DNA is TGTGCCAGCAGCTTAGGGGCGGGGCCCGCCTACGAGCAGTACTTC. Its translation is CASSLGAGPAYEQYF.

The V gene is TRBV11-3, the J gene TRBJ2-7, with a tentative D call TRBD1 (5 bases). Trimming stripped 1 base from V and 5 bases from J, with 12 bases between. The CDR3 has 14 residues. CDR1 and CDR2 from the germline V gene are SGHNT and YENEEA. CDR3 in DNA: TGTGCCAGCAGCTTAGGGACAAACCGAGACGAGCAGTACTTC. As protein: CASSLGTNRDEQYF.

This clone was found once. The chain recombines TRBV28 with TRBJ1-5, with 7 positions matching TRBD1. V shed 5 bases and J 6 bases; nucleotides not matched to a gene: 7. This CDR3 has 14 residues. In germline, CDR1 is MDHEN, CDR2 SYDVKM. The CDR3 loop is CASSVRQGAQPQHF. The CDR3 DNA follows: TGTGCCAGCAGTGTCCGACAGGGTGCTCAGCCCCAGCATTTT.

This chain uses TRBV9 with TRBJ1-6, with a possible D match to TRBD1 (6 bases). V gave up 4 bases and J gave up 9 bases, with 17 bases separating them. Germline V gives CDR1 SGDLS, CDR2 YYNGEE. The CDR3 has 15 amino acids. The CDR3, as DNA: TGTGCCAGCAGCCCGGTCGGGGGGCGGGTTTCACCCCTCCACTTT. This codes for CASSPVGGRVSPLHF.

The chain recombines TRBV7-3 with TRBJ2-1; 9 bases align to TRBD2. CDR3 size: 16 residues. V lost 2 bases, J lost 6 bases, and 8 bases stayed unmatched. Germline CDR1 reads SGHTA; CDR2 reads FQGTGA. The CDR3: CASSLVGGRAFNEQFF. The CDR3 DNA is TGTGCCAGCAGCTTAGTTGGCGGGAGGGCCTTCAATGAGCAGTTCTTC.

The V call is TRBV15, the J call TRBJ1-4, with 8 positions matching TRBD1. Germline CDR1 is LNHNV and CDR2 is YYDKDF (reference sequence). The J segment lost 8 bases and the V segment lost 0 bases, leaving 5 bases of the junction unmatched. The CDR3 length is 15 residues. As DNA, the CDR3 is TGTGCCACCAGCAGAGATGGCAGGGGGCCCGAAAAACTGTTTTTT. Its protein is CATSRDGRGPEKLFF.

The chain carries TRBV5-4 and TRBJ1-1, with TRBD1 as a possible D gene (5 bases). V was cut by 4 bases and J by 11 bases, with 21 bases left in between. CDR1 and CDR2 from the germline V gene are SGHNT and YYREEE (reference sequence). CDR3 length: 14 residues. The CDR3 nucleotides read TGTGCCAGCAGCCGGCGTACGCTGCAGGGTGGCGCTTTCTTT. It encodes CASSRRTLQGGAFF. Using reference TRBV5-4 and TRBJ1-1 for the parts outside the CDR3, the full variable domain is ETGVTQSPTHLIKTRGQQVTLRCSSQSGHNTVSWYQQALGQGPQFIFQYYREEENGRGNFPPRFSGLQFPNYSSELNVNALELDDSALYLCASSRRTLQGGAFFGQGTRLTVV.

This chain joins TRBV4-1 and TRBJ2-7; 10 bases are shared with TRBD1. The CDR3 has 15 residues. J lost 5 bases, V lost 1 base, and 5 bases had no gene match. Germline CDR1 reads MGHRA; CDR2 reads YSYEKL. CDR3 protein: CASSQAGQGRDEQYF. CDR3 nucleotide sequence: TGCGCCAGCAGCCAAGCGGGACAGGGGAGGGACGAGCAGTACTTC.

This rearrangement joins TRBV19 to TRBJ2-4; 7 positions agree with TRBD2. Germline CDR1 is LNHDA and CDR2 is SQIVND (reference sequence). V lost 3 bases to trimming and J lost 0 bases; unmatched junction nucleotides: 2. The CDR3 is made up of 15 amino acids. CDR3: CASSILAGAKNIQYF. The CDR3 DNA is TGTGCCAGTAGTATTTTAGCGGGAGCCAAAAACATTCAGTACTTC.

V is TRBV4-1 and J is TRBJ2-7, with D perhaps matching TRBD2 (5 bases). The CDR3 covers 14 residues. Per germline, CDR1 MGHRA and CDR2 YSYEKL. The V and J ends lost 1 base and 3 bases respectively, with 10 bases between them. CDR3: CASSQGEQDYEQYF. The CDR3, as DNA: TGCGCCAGCAGCCAAGGGGAGCAAGACTACGAGCAGTACTTC.

V is TRBV5-1 and J is TRBJ2-3; 9 bases align to TRBD2. CDR1 and CDR2 (germline): SGHRS, YFSETQ. V gave up 7 bases and J gave up 1 base; unmatched junction bases: 7. The CDR3 covers 15 residues. CDR3 DNA sequence: TGCGCCAGCCATTGGTTAGCGGGGGGCACAGATACGCAGTATTTT. It codes for CASHWLAGGTDTQYF.

V gene TRBV4-3 combines with J gene TRBJ2-4, with 7 bases matching TRBD1. CDR1 LGHNA and CDR2 YSLEER come from the germline V gene. The CDR3 extends over 13 amino acids. Trimming cost V 2 bases and J 6 bases; bases outside gene matches: 1. The CDR3 DNA is TGCGCCAGCAGCCAAAGGGACAGAAACATTCAGTACTTC. It is translated as CASSQRDRNIQYF.

V usage is TRBV19 and J usage is TRBJ2-2, with a possible D match to TRBD1 (6 bases). Germline CDR1 LNHDA, CDR2 SQIVND (reference sequence). The CDR3 contains 14 residues. V was clipped by 6 bases and J by 0 bases, with 8 bases between them. The CDR3 spells CASSRDTNTGELFF. The CDR3 nucleotides are TGTGCCAGTAGCCGGGACACGAACACCGGGGAGCTGTTTTTT.

This clone showed up just once. The genes are TRBV14 and TRBJ1-2, with D tentatively TRBD1 (5 bases). Looked up from germline, CDR1 is SGHDN and CDR2 is FVKESK. The CDR3 sequence is 13 residues long. V lost 5 bases and J 7 bases, leaving 14 bases between the germline ends. CDR3 sequence reads: CASSNRAGIGYTF. The DNA for the CDR3 is TGTGCCAGCAGCAACCGCGCAGGGATTGGCTACACCTTC.

This clone was seen just once. This sequence joins TRBV5-1 and TRBJ2-6; 7 bases are a match to TRBD2. The V gene end was trimmed by 1 base and the J gene end by 1 base; junction bases not matched to a gene: 5. This CDR3 region has 17 residues. Germline CDR1 reads SGHRS; CDR2 reads YFSETQ. The CDR3, as DNA: TGCGCCAGCAGCTTGTCGGGGGGATCATCTGGGGCCAACGTCCTGACTTTC. Translated: CASSLSGGSSGANVLTF.

The chain recombines TRBV7-9 with TRBJ1-2; D not resolved. Trimming removed 3 bases from V and 3 bases from J, with 8 bases in between. The CDR3 has 13 residues. Germline lookup yields CDR1 SEHNR and CDR2 FQNEAQ (reference sequence). The CDR3 sequence: CASSLGRDYGYTF. CDR3 coding DNA: TGTGCCAGCAGCTTGGGCAGAGACTATGGCTACACCTTC. Drawing the rest from reference TRBV7-9 and TRBJ1-2, the complete variable domain is DTGVSQNPRHKITKRGQNVTFRCDPISEHNRLYWYRQTLGQGPEFLTYFQNEAQLEKSRLLSDRFSAERPKGSFSTLEIQRTEQGDSAMYLCASSLGRDYGYTFGSGTRLTVV.

The chain combines TRBV28 with TRBJ2-1, with D maybe TRBD1 (5 bases). The CDR3 totals 15 residues. From germline, CDR1 is MDHEN and CDR2 SYDVKM. The ends were cut back, 6 bases at V and 7 bases at J, with 19 bases in the middle. The CDR3 spells CASSSRSAGPNEQFF. CDR3 nucleotide sequence: TGTGCCAGCAGCTCTCGTAGTGCAGGGCCAAATGAGCAGTTCTTC. Filled out from reference TRBV28 and TRBJ2-1, the complete variable domain reads DVKVTQSSRYLVKRTGEKVFLECVQDMDHENMFWYRQDPGLGLRLIYFSYDVKMKEKGDIPEGYSVSREKKERFSLILESASTNQTSMYLCASSSRSAGPNEQFFGPGTRLTVL.

There are a few counts of this clone. This chain uses TRBV7-6 with TRBJ1-3; no clear D. V gave up 1 base and J gave up 0 bases, with 7 bases separating them. Germline V gene sequence: CDR1 SGHVS, CDR2 FNYEAQ. CDR3 length equals 15 residues. The CDR3 sequence is CASSLDFSSGNTIYF. For the CDR3, the DNA is TGTGCCAGCAGCTTAGATTTCTCCTCTGGAAACACCATATATTTT.

This chain connects TRBV3-1 (or the pseudogene TRBV3-2) to TRBJ2-7; 7 bases match TRBD1. Per germline, CDR1 LGHDT and CDR2 YNNKEL (reference sequence). V shed 4 bases and J 2 bases; nucleotides not matched to a gene: 14. The CDR3 sequence is 17 residues long. The CDR3 loop is CASSPWGTAERPYEQYF. Written as DNA, the CDR3 is TGTGCCAGCAGCCCTTGGGGGACAGCCGAACGACCCTACGAGCAGTACTTC.

This CDR3 is CASSLARDSGRGDTQYF. DNA for the CDR3: TGTGCCAGCAGCTTGGCCCGAGACAGCGGGAGGGGCGATACGCAGTATTTT. The chain joins TRBV5-8 to TRBJ2-3, with 10 bases lining up with TRBD2. CDR1 is SGHTS, CDR2 YDEGEE, per germline. The CDR3 is 17 amino acids. V lost 0 bases and J lost 6; bases outside the gene matches: 10.

The table lists this clone with a few counts. The chain's CDR3 is CASSDRDSNPDTQYF. CDR3 coding DNA: TGTGCCAGCAGCGACCGGGACAGTAATCCAGATACGCAGTATTTT. The chain combines TRBV27 with TRBJ2-3, with 7 nucleotides matching TRBD1. Germline V gene sequence: CDR1 MNHEY, CDR2 SMNVEV (reference sequence). V shed 6 bases and J 4 bases; nucleotides not matched to a gene: 10. The CDR3 covers 15 residues.

The chain couples TRBV28 to TRBJ1-5, with TRBD1 matching 8 bases. Germline CDR1 reads MDHEN; CDR2 reads SYDVKM. The junction had 6 bases not matched to a gene; V was cut back by 3 bases and J by 5 bases. The CDR3 extends over 15 amino acids. CDR3 sequence (DNA): TGTGCCAGCAGTTTTCTCGGACAGGGCGATCAGCCCCAGCATTTT. The encoded protein is CASSFLGQGDQPQHF.